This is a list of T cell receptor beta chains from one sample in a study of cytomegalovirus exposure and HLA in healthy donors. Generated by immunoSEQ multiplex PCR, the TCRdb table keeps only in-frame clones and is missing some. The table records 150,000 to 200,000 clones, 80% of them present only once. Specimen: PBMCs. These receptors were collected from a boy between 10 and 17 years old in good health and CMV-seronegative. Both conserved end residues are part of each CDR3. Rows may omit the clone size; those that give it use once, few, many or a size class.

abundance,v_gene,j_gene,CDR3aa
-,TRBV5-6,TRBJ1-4,CASSSGTVGEKLFF
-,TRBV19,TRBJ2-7,CATRGAGGSYEQYF
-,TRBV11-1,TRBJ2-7,CASSPHRGSYGQYF
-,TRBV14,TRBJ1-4,CASSPLSQGKEKLFF
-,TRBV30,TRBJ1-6,CAWSRRGEFLNSPLHF
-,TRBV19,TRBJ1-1,CASSNSRDTEAFF
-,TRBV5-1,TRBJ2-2,CASSETPTGPGELFF
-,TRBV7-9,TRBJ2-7,CASSWRTGDEQYF
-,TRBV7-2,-,CASSSPPLYEQYF
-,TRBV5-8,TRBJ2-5,CASSFLVQGQETQYF
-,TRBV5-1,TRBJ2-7,CASSLDTGFPYEQYF
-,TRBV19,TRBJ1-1,CASSIYPRGKGTEAFF
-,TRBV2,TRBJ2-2,CASSEVDREDTGELFF
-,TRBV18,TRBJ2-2,CASSLGQTGELFF
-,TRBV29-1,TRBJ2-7,CSVKWDRGRFYEQYF
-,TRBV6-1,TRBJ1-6,CASQTDNSPLHF
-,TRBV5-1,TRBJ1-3,CASSRMGQGADTIYF
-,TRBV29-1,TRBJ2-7,CSGSDRGRHEQYF
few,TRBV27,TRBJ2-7,CASSFVTGKSSYEQYF
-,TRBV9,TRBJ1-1,CASSSAGVEYTEAFF
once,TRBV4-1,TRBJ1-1,CASSPGENTEAFF
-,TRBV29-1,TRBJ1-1,CSVVKQGLTEAFF
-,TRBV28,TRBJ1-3,CASSLQVYGNTIYF